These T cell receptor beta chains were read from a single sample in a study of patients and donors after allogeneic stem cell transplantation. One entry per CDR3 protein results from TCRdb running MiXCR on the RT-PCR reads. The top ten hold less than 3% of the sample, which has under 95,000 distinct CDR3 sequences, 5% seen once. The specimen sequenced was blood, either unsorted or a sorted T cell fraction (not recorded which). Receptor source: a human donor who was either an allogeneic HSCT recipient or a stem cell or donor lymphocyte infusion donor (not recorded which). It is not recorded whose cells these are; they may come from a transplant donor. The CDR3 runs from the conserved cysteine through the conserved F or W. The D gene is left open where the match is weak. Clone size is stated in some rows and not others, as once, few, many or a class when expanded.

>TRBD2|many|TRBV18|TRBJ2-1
TGTGCCAGCTCACCACCCCAGCGGGGAATCTACAATGAGCAGTTCTTC
CASSPPQRGIYNEQFF
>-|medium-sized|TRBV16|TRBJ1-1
TGTGCCAGCAGCCAATCGCGCGGGAAGAACACTGAAGCTTTCTTT
CASSQSRGKNTEAFF
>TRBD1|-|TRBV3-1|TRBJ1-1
TGTGCCAGCAGCCAAGACGCAGGGGGTTTGGCTTTCTTT
CASSQDAGGLAFF
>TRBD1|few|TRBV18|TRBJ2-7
TGTGCCAGCTCACCCTTACAGACAGGGAGAAGCTCCTACGAGCAGTACTTC
CASSPLQTGRSSYEQYF
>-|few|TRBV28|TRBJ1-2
TGTGCCAGCAGTTTATCACAGGCCGACTATGGCTACACCTTC
CASSLSQADYGYTF
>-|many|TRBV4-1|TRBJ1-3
TGCGCCAGCAGCCACCCAGGGCGAGGAAACACCATATATTTT
CASSHPGRGNTIYF
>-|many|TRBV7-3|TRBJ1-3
TGTGCCAGCAGCACCCAGCAAGGAAACACCATATATTTT
CASSTQQGNTIYF
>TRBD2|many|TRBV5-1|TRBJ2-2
TGCGCCAGCAGCCTGGGACTAGCGGGAGGAGGATGGTTCACCGGGGAGCTGTTTTTT
CASSLGLAGGGWFTGELFF
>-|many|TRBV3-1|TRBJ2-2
TGTGCCAGCAGCCAAGAATTGAGGAAGAGGGGGGGGAACACCGGGGAGCTGTTTTTT
CASSQELRKRGGNTGELFF
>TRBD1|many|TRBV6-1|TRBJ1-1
TGTGCCAGCAGCCGAACCGCCAGGGGGGACACTGAAGCTTTCTTT
CASSRTARGDTEAFF
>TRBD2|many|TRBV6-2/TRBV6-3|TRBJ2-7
TGTGCCAGCCGACTAGCGGGAGTGCTGCAGTACTTC
CASRLAGVLQYF
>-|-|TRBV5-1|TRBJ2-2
TGCGCCAGCAGTATACGGGGAACCGGGGAGCTGTTTTTT
CASSIRGTGELFF
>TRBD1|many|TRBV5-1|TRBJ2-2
TGCGCCAGCAGCTACAGGGGGCTGGACACCGGGGAGCTGTTTTTT
CASSYRGLDTGELFF
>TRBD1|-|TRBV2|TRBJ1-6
TGTGCCAGCCGGCCAACGGGACAGGGCTCACCCCTCCACTTT
CASRPTGQGSPLHF
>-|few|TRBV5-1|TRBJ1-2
TGCGCCAGCAGGCAGGGACCTGCGGACTATGGCTACACCTTC
CASRQGPADYGYTF
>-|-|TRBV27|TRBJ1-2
TGTGCCAGCAGTTATGACAGTGGCTACACCTTC
CASSYDSGYTF
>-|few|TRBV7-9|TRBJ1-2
TGTGCCAGCAGCTTAGGTCTTACTAACTATGGCTACACCTTC
CASSLGLTNYGYTF
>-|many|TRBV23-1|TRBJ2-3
TGCGCCAGCAGTCATGGCAGGGGCAGAGATACGCAGTATTTT
CASSHGRGRDTQYF
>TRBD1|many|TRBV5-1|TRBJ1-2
TGCGCCAGCACCCATACAACAGGGGGCGACTATGGCTACACCTTC
CASTHTTGGDYGYTF
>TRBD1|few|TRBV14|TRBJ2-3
TGTGCCAGCAGCCCCTACAGGGGCTTTGGCACAGATACGCAGTATTTT
CASSPYRGFGTDTQYF
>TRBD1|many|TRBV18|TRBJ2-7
TGTGCCAGCTCACCTTCCGACAGGGCCGGCGAGCAGTACTTC
CASSPSDRAGEQYF
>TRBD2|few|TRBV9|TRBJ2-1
TGTGCCAGCAGCGTAAGCGGACTAGCGGGAGATATTTACAATGAGCAGTTCTTC
CASSVSGLAGDIYNEQFF
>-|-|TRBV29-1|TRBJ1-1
TGCAGCGCCCTACCGGGTCCTTCCAACACTGAAGCTTTCTTT
CSALPGPSNTEAFF